This T cell receptor beta chain originates from a study of cytomegalovirus exposure and HLA in healthy donors. This clone was found once. Antigen: not known. PCR involved 60 Vbeta and 13 Jbeta primers. Produced via immunoSEQ multiplex PCR; TCRdb's table is partial and in-frame only. The table includes more than 95,000 clones, about four fifths detected once. The CDR3 contains 15 residues. Between the trimmed V and J ends, which lost 5 bases and 2 bases, there was a span of 12 bases. CDR1 SGHTA and CDR2 FQGNSA come from the germline V gene. Study-level points and caveats: The investigators catalogued 150 to 200 TCR beta chains as cytomegalovirus-associated. Earlier results showed most TCR beta V segments being productive about 87% or about 30% of the time.

The clonotype originates from a female donor in good health and CMV-seropositive. The chain couples TRBV7-2 to TRBJ1-4; D possibly corresponds to TRBD1 (6 bases). Specimen: PBMCs. DNA for the CDR3: TGTGCCAGCAGCACACACAGGGAGACTAATGAAAAACTGTTTTTT. Its protein product is CASSTHRETNEKLFF. The full variable domain, its missing parts supplied by reference TRBV7-2 and TRBJ1-4, is GAGVSQSPSNKVTEKGKDVELRCDPISGHTALYWYRQSLGQGLEFLIYFQGNSAPDKSGLPSDRFSAERTGGSVSTLTIQRTQQEDSAVYLCASSTHRETNEKLFFGSGTQLSVL.